Listed here are 10 T cell receptor beta chains from one sample, sequenced in a study of PD-L1 blockade in urothelial cancer. Time point denoted: pretreatment peripheral blood. Clones were read by immunoSEQ multiplex PCR, and TCRdb kept only the in-frame ones, dropping some. This sample has some 100,000 clones; about 90% occur once, and the top ten carry about 1%. The material was PBMCs, obtained around atezolizumab (anti-PD-L1) treatment. All receptors come from a woman of 80 years or more with urothelial cancer.

The chain recombines TRBV7-2 with TRBJ2-7; TRBD2 aligns across 8 bases. The CDR3 is 15 residues long. V gave up 4 bases and J gave up 0 bases; unmatched junction bases: 5. Per the germline V gene, CDR1 is SGHTA and CDR2 is FQGNSA. CDR3 in amino acids: CASSSRLANSYEQYF. Here the CDR3 DNA reads TGTGCCAGCAGCTCCAGACTAGCGAACTCCTACGAGCAGTACTTC.

In nucleotides, the CDR3 is TGTGCCAGCAGTTTGAACTTTTACGAGCAGTACTTC. Its translation is CASSLNFYEQYF. The chain couples TRBV28 to TRBJ2-7, with unresolved D. Germline CDR1 reads MDHEN; CDR2 reads SYDVKM. The CDR3 runs to 12 residues. Trimming left V 3 bases short and J 4 bases short, with 7 bases between.

This sequence joins TRBV6-6 and TRBJ2-1; D not resolved. The V gene lost 0 bases and the J gene lost 3 bases, with 9 bases spanning the gap. CDR1 and CDR2 (germline): MNHNY, SVGAGI (reference sequence). This CDR3 has 15 residues. As DNA, the CDR3 is TGTGCCAGCAGTTACTCGAGAGGTGGCTACAATGAGCAGTTCTTC. Protein sequence: CASSYSRGGYNEQFF.

This clone has just a few counts. The CDR3 DNA reads as TGCGCCAGCAGCCCAGCGGTTGATGAGCAGTTCTTC. It translates to CASSPAVDEQFF. This chain connects TRBV5-1 to TRBJ2-1, with D perhaps TRBD2 (5 bases). Trimming removed 4 bases at V and 8 bases at J, with 10 bases between. This CDR3 contains 12 residues. Germline V gene sequence: CDR1 SGHRS, CDR2 YFSETQ.

The gene calls are TRBV5-1 and TRBJ2-7, with 7 nucleotides matching TRBD1. The V gene's germline CDR1 is SGHRS and CDR2 YFSETQ. V lost 1 base to trimming and J lost 4 bases; unmatched junction nucleotides: 8. The CDR3 consists of 15 residues. CDR3 DNA sequence: TGCGCCAGCAGCTTGTTGGGACAGAAGATGTACGAGCAGTACTTC. It codes for CASSLLGQKMYEQYF.

The V gene is TRBV9, the J gene TRBJ1-1; possibly TRBD1 for D (5 bases). The V gene's germline CDR1 is SGDLS and CDR2 YYNGEE. Trimming took 1 base from V and 3 from J, leaving 19 bases between them. The length of the CDR3 is 17 residues. Here the CDR3 DNA reads TGTGCCAGCAGCGTATCTCCCGGGAGGCAGGGCTACACTGAAGCTTTCTTT. Residues: CASSVSPGRQGYTEAFF.

The chain is built from TRBV6-5 and TRBJ1-3, with TRBD1 matching 7 bases. This CDR3 is built from 14 residues. V was clipped by 5 bases and J by 1 base; unmatched bases: 2. Germline values: CDR1 MNHEY, CDR2 SVGAGI. CDR3 protein: CASSRQGSGNTIYF. CDR3 sequence (DNA): TGTGCCAGCAGTAGACAGGGATCTGGAAACACCATATATTTT.

V and J are TRBV6-1 and TRBJ2-1; 7 nucleotides align to TRBD1. Per the germline V gene, CDR1 is MNHNS and CDR2 is SASEGT. CDR3 length: 16 residues. The J segment lost 5 bases and the V segment lost 4 bases, leaving 11 bases of the junction unmatched. The CDR3: CASSARGQSYDNEQFF. The CDR3 DNA sequence: TGTGCCAGCAGTGCTCGGGGACAGAGTTACGACAATGAGCAGTTCTTC.

The V call is TRBV7-2, the J call TRBJ1-1, with a possible D match to TRBD1 (6 bases). V was pared by 8 bases and J by 5 bases, with 15 bases between. Germline CDR1 is SGHTA and CDR2 is FQGNSA. This CDR3 has 13 amino acids. The CDR3 loop reads CASRAGTPTEAFF. The CDR3 bases are TGTGCCAGCCGAGCGGGGACACCAACTGAAGCTTTCTTT.

In DNA, the CDR3 is TGTGCCAGCAGCCCAGACTGGGGACTAGCGGAAGACAAAAACATTCAGTACTTC. Amino acids: CASSPDWGLAEDKNIQYF. The chain uses TRBV9 and TRBJ2-4, with 11 positions matching TRBD2. The CDR3 totals 18 residues. Germline CDR1 and CDR2: SGDLS and YYNGEE. Trimming cost V 4 bases and J 3 bases; bases outside gene matches: 12.